The 21 T cell receptor beta chains below come from one sample, sequenced in a study of shared clonotypes between healthy human individuals (dated by TCRdb to 2019 to 2021). The library was obtained by the immunoSEQ multiplex PCR assay. TCRdb retrieved this table from immuneACCESS and kept in-frame rearrangements only. Not all clones are present; in checked studies, unresolved V genes account for under half, and no reason is known for the remainder. The sample contains about 2 million clones, approximately 95% of them found a single time. Jointly, the top ten make up about 0.13% of the sample. The source material was naive CD4+ T cells sorted from blood. According to the study, the label for this sample's cell subset or site signals: CD45RA+ positively selected. Receptors originate from a man aged 18 to 29 in good health.

The chain joins TRBV7-2 to TRBJ1-6; a weak D match, TRBD1 (5 bases). V lost 4 bases, J lost 4 bases, and 11 bases lay in between. The CDR3 is 15 residues long. Germline values: CDR1 SGHTA, CDR2 FQGNSA. CDR3: CASSSLQGYNSPLHF. CDR3 nucleotides: TGTGCCAGCAGCTCGTTGCAGGGTTATAATTCACCCCTCCACTTT.

The genes are TRBV30 and TRBJ2-5, with a possible D match to TRBD1 (6 bases). The CDR3 spans 15 residues. V lost 4 bases, J lost 3 bases, and 18 bases lay in between. CDR1 and CDR2 (germline): GTSNPN, SVGIG (reference sequence). CDR3 coding DNA: TGTGCCTGGACCCTACAAGGGACACGGAAAGAGACCCAGTACTTC. This encodes CAWTLQGTRKETQYF. Together with reference TRBV30 and TRBJ2-5, the CDR3 gives the full variable domain: SQTIHQWPATLVQPVGSPLSLECTVEGTSNPNLYWYRQAAGRGLQLLFYSVGIGQISSEVPQNLSASRPQDRQFILSSKKLLLSDSGFYLCAWTLQGTRKETQYFGPGTRLLVL.

As concerns this clone: Other DNA sequences within the sample encode an identical CDR3. The V and J genes are TRBV9 and TRBJ1-6, with TRBD1 as a possible D gene (5 bases). Trimming cost V 2 bases and J 6 bases, with 6 bases left between them. The CDR3 has 13 residues. CDR1 is SGDLS and CDR2 is YYNGEE in the germline V gene. The CDR3 nucleotides read TGTGCCAGCAGCGTGGACATTAATTCACCCCTCCACTTT. It specifies CASSVDINSPLHF.

A remark on this clone: Other DNA sequences in the same sample also yield this CDR3. The chain is built from TRBV7-9 and TRBJ2-1; D remains unclear. CDR3 length equals 11 residues. Germline lookup yields CDR1 SEHNR and CDR2 FQNEAQ (reference sequence). V lost 2 bases to trimming and J lost 7 bases, with 3 bases between them. CDR3 residues: CASSLQNEQFF. CDR3 in DNA: TGTGCCAGCAGCTTACAAAATGAGCAGTTCTTC. Complete variable domain (other parts from reference TRBV7-9 and TRBJ2-1): DTGVSQNPRHKITKRGQNVTFRCDPISEHNRLYWYRQTLGQGPEFLTYFQNEAQLEKSRLLSDRFSAERPKGSFSTLEIQRTEQGDSAMYLCASSLQNEQFFGPGTRLTVL.

The V call is TRBV4-1, the J call TRBJ1-1; D possibly corresponds to TRBD1 (5 bases). Per the germline V gene, CDR1 is MGHRA and CDR2 is YSYEKL. The ends were cut back, 6 bases at V and 2 bases at J, with 13 bases in the middle. CDR3 size: 14 residues. CDR3 sequence: CASSFQGLNTEAFF. CDR3 sequence (DNA): TGCGCCAGCAGTTTTCAGGGTTTAAACACTGAAGCTTTCTTT.

The chain joins TRBV6-1 to TRBJ2-3; D uncertain. Germline V gene data show CDR1 as MNHNS and CDR2 as SASEGT. CDR3 length: 12 residues. V was shortened by 7 bases and J by 4 bases, with 9 bases between the two germline ends. Here the CDR3 DNA reads TGTGCCAGCACCCCGATGGCAGATACGCAGTATTTT. It codes for CASTPMADTQYF.

The gene calls are TRBV18 and TRBJ1-6, with D perhaps matching TRBD1 (6 bases). The V and J ends lost 2 bases and 9 bases respectively, with 14 bases between them. This CDR3 has 15 amino acids. Germline loops: CDR1 KGHSH, CDR2 LQKENI. CDR3 amino acids: CASSPFSGEGSPLHF. The CDR3 bases are TGTGCCAGCTCACCATTCTCAGGGGAGGGTTCACCCCTCCACTTT.

The rearrangement joins TRBV6-4 to TRBJ2-7; no reliable D call. The CDR3 is 16 amino acids. Looked up from germline, CDR1 is MRHNA and CDR2 is SNTAGT. V shed 0 bases and J shed 5 bases, with 17 bases lying between them. CDR3 sequence (DNA): TGTGCCAGCAGTGACTCGTCCGCGACCCCTGGCGACGAGCAGTACTTC. Its translation: CASSDSSATPGDEQYF.

Comments on this clone: Within the sample, other DNA sequences also encode this same CDR3. This sequence joins TRBV18 and TRBJ2-7, with a tentative D call TRBD1 (5 bases). The CDR3 totals 14 residues. V shed 3 bases and J shed 3 bases, with 12 bases lying between them. Germline CDR1 is KGHSH and CDR2 is LQKENI. This CDR3 reads CASSPVQGSYEQYF. The CDR3 DNA is TGTGCCAGCTCACCGGTCCAGGGAAGCTACGAGCAGTACTTC.

CDR3 residues: CASSGGSYQPQHF. CDR3 DNA: TGTGCCAGCAGTGGGGGGTCGTATCAGCCCCAGCATTTT. The chain is built from TRBV6-5 and TRBJ1-5, with D tentatively TRBD1 (5 bases). The CDR3 is 13 residues long. V dropped 5 bases and J dropped 5 bases, with 10 bases sitting between them. Germline assignment: CDR1 MNHEY and CDR2 SVGAGI.

The V and J genes are TRBV5-1 and TRBJ2-7; D remains ambiguous. Germline V gives CDR1 SGHRS, CDR2 YFSETQ. This CDR3 comprises 14 residues. The ends were cut back, 3 bases at V and 5 bases at J, with 15 bases in the middle. CDR3 amino acids: CASSSYLGGDEQYF. CDR3 bases: TGCGCCAGCAGCTCCTATCTGGGCGGCGACGAGCAGTACTTC.

This chain connects TRBV30 to TRBJ2-5; TRBD2 might be the D (6 bases). The germline V gene encodes CDR1 GTSNPN and CDR2 SVGIG (reference sequence). V was trimmed by 7 bases and J by 4 bases, leaving 19 bases between them. CDR3 size: 14 residues. This chain's CDR3 is CASRHGSGGETQYF. The CDR3 region has the DNA TGTGCCTCACGGCACGGTTCCGGGGGAGAGACCCAGTACTTC. Looking up the rest from reference TRBV30 and TRBJ2-5 gives the full variable domain: SQTIHQWPATLVQPVGSPLSLECTVEGTSNPNLYWYRQAAGRGLQLLFYSVGIGQISSEVPQNLSASRPQDRQFILSSKKLLLSDSGFYLCASRHGSGGETQYFGPGTRLLVL.

The CDR3 DNA sequence: TGCAGCGTGCGGCACAGACTCACCTACGAGCAGTACTTC. Translated, it gives CSVRHRLTYEQYF. This chain joins TRBV29-1 and TRBJ2-7; no reliable D call. Per germline, CDR1 SQVTM and CDR2 ANQGSEA. The CDR3 has 13 residues. V lost 6 bases to trimming and J lost 2 bases, with 14 bases between them.

With regard to this clone: The same CDR3 arises from other DNA sequences in this sample as well. The chain employs TRBV6-1 and TRBJ2-2; no reliable D call. Germline CDR1 MNHNS, CDR2 SASEGT. Trimming left V 4 bases short and J 4 bases short, with 1 base between. The CDR3 consists of 11 residues. CDR3 protein: CASSGTGELFF. CDR3 nucleotide sequence: TGTGCCAGCAGTGGCACCGGGGAGCTGTTTTTT.

The genes are TRBV27 and TRBJ2-3; D call uncertain. Trimming left V 3 bases short and J 4 bases short, with 11 bases between. Germline CDR1 and CDR2: MNHEY and SMNVEV (reference sequence). The CDR3 sequence is 14 residues long. The CDR3 nucleotides are TGTGCCAGCAGTTTTTTTCCCCAAGCAGATACGCAGTATTTT. Translated, it gives CASSFFPQADTQYF.

The chain couples TRBV19 to TRBJ2-2; the match to TRBD1 covers 8 bases. CDR1 is LNHDA, CDR2 SQIVND, per germline (reference sequence). J gave up 4 bases and V 7 bases, and 8 bases lay outside the gene matches. The CDR3 runs 15 residues. The CDR3 here is CASKGTGTGTGELFF. DNA of the CDR3: TGTGCCAGTAAGGGAACCGGGACAGGCACCGGGGAGCTGTTTTTT.

In the case of this clone: Additional DNA sequences in this sample encode the identical CDR3. The chain is built from TRBV7-8 and TRBJ2-3; no definite D call. Germline loops: CDR1 SGHVS, CDR2 FQNEAQ. There are 14 residues in the CDR3. The V end was cut by 2 bases, the J end by 1 base, with 7 bases between. CDR3 sequence: CASSLRGGTDTQYF. The CDR3 DNA is TGTGCCAGCAGCTTAAGAGGTGGCACAGATACGCAGTATTTT.

The chain couples TRBV5-1 to TRBJ1-1; D unclear. Trimming pared 5 bases from V and 4 bases from J, leaving 9 bases between. Per the germline V gene, CDR1 is SGHRS and CDR2 is YFSETQ. The CDR3 runs 12 residues. The CDR3 protein is CASSRSGTEAFF. The CDR3 DNA sequence: TGCGCCAGCAGTAGATCTGGCACTGAAGCTTTCTTT.

The V call is TRBV6-6, the J call TRBJ1-2; 10 bases map to TRBD1. The germline V gene has CDR1 MNHNY and CDR2 SVGAGI (reference sequence). The CDR3 runs to 13 residues. Trimming took 2 bases from V and 7 from J; bases not matched to a gene: 1. The CDR3, as DNA: TGTGCCAGCAGTTACGGGGACAGGGGTGGCTACACCTTC. It yields the protein CASSYGDRGGYTF.

The V call is TRBV28, the J call TRBJ2-7; TRBD1 matches at 12 bases. V shed 4 bases and J 2 bases; nucleotides not matched to a gene: 6. This CDR3 contains 16 residues. CDR1 is MDHEN, CDR2 SYDVKM, per germline. The CDR3 DNA sequence: TGTGCCAGCAGTTCGCCGGGACAGGGGGCGACCTACGAGCAGTACTTC. Translating gives CASSSPGQGATYEQYF.

Notes on this clone: Germline and junction disagree at one end, which may indicate a read error. The chain recombines TRBV7-7 with TRBJ2-5, with 8 bases identical to TRBD1. CDR3 size: 14 residues. Per germline, CDR1 SSHAT and CDR2 FNYEAQ (reference sequence). The DNA of the CDR3 is TGTGCTAGCAGCGCCCAGGGGGCAGGGGAGACCCAGTACTTC. This gives the protein CASSAQGAGETQYF.